This TCR beta chain was observed in a study of T cells after posttransplantation cyclophosphamide. Notes on the study in general: Blood and skin or GI T cell repertoires showed limited TRB overlap. Donor CD8+ memory clones often dominated recipient blood repertoires at later times. After PTCy, TRB diversity resembled that of CNI/methotrexate controls.

This clone was detected only a few times. Its antigen is not known. A marrow graft followed busulfan-fludarabine conditioning, with cyclophosphamide on days +3 and +4. V was pared by 7 bases and J by 1 base, with 13 bases between. CDR1 is MNHNS, CDR2 SASEGT, per germline. The CDR3 totals 14 residues. The assay was immunoSEQ multiplex PCR, and TCRdb's table has in-frame clones only and misses some. The repertoire consists of 23,000 or so clones, none detected only once. Sequences were derived from PBMCs, sampled after allogeneic stem cell transplant with posttransplant cyclophosphamide. V gene TRBV6-1 combines with J gene TRBJ1-1; a weak D match, TRBD1 (5 bases). The receptor comes from a male patient aged 18 to 29 who received an allogeneic stem cell transplant from a related donor, was CMV-positive, and had no GVHD. The graft donor may have contributed some T cells. CDR3 residues: CASILQGSNTEAFF. For the CDR3, the DNA is TGTGCCAGCATCCTCCAGGGTTCGAACACTGAAGCTTTCTTT.